A single sample is the source of the 25 T cell receptor beta chains below, sequenced in a study of shared clonotypes between healthy human individuals. The data were produced by immunoSEQ multiplex PCR, yet TCRdb's version contains in-frame clones alone and is incomplete. Here the sample spans 2.5 million or so clones, roughly 92% being singletons. The specimen was naive CD4+ T cells sorted from blood. Subset in this sample: CD45RA+ positively selected. These receptors were obtained from a man between 18 and 29 years old in good health.

Note on this clone: Other DNA sequences of this sample code for an identical CDR3. This chain joins TRBV6-5 and TRBJ2-7, with D maybe TRBD2 (6 bases). Trimming cost V 2 bases and J 2 bases, with 10 bases left between them. There are 14 residues in the CDR3. Germline CDR1 MNHEY, CDR2 SVGAGI. The chain's CDR3 is CASSYLAGTYEQYF. The CDR3 DNA is TGTGCCAGCAGTTACCTTGCGGGGACCTACGAGCAGTACTTC.

The genes are TRBV2 and TRBJ1-1, with 7 positions matching TRBD1. Germline V gives CDR1 SNHLY, CDR2 FYNNEI. Trimming took 5 bases from V and 1 from J; bases not matched to a gene: 7. The CDR3 consists of 15 residues. The CDR3 coding sequence is TGTGCCAGCAGTCCACAGGGGTCAACGAACACTGAAGCTTTCTTT. It specifies CASSPQGSTNTEAFF.

The chain couples TRBV27 to TRBJ1-5, with D perhaps matching TRBD1 (5 bases). Looked up from germline, CDR1 is MNHEY and CDR2 is SMNVEV (reference sequence). Trimming pared 8 bases from V and 2 bases from J, leaving 19 bases between. The CDR3 consists of 16 residues. CDR3 coding DNA: TGTGCCAGCCCCCTCAGGCGGGTCAGGGGCAATCAGCCCCAGCATTTT. It specifies CASPLRRVRGNQPQHF.

The chain links TRBV18 to TRBJ2-7, with D possibly called TRBD1 or TRBD2 (5 bases each). This CDR3 is built from 15 residues. CDR1 and CDR2 from the germline V gene are KGHSH and LQKENI. Trimming took off 6 bases at V and 0 bases at J, with 15 bases between the two ends. CDR3 sequence: CASSRSRDGSYEQYF. CDR3 DNA: TGTGCCAGCTCGCGAAGCCGGGACGGCTCCTACGAGCAGTACTTC. The entire variable domain, with the rest obtained from reference TRBV18 and TRBJ2-7, is as follows: NAGVMQNPRHLVRRRGQEARLRCSPMKGHSHVYWYRQLPEEGLKFMVYLQKENIIDESGMPKERFSAEFPKEGPSILRIQQVVRGDSAAYFCASSRSRDGSYEQYFGPGTRLTVT.

A remark on this clone: This same CDR3 is encoded by further DNA sequences in the sample. The chain has TRBV6-5 and TRBJ1-3; 8 positions match TRBD1. The CDR3 totals 14 residues. The germline V gene has CDR1 MNHEY and CDR2 SVGAGI. With V trimmed by 6 bases and J by 2 bases, 3 bases remained unmatched. The CDR3, as DNA: TGTGCCAGCAGCTCGGACAGGGCTGGAAACACCATATATTTT. Protein: CASSSDRAGNTIYF.

The rearrangement links TRBV7-8 to TRBJ1-5; D uncertain. Trimming pared 4 bases from V and 11 bases from J, leaving 15 bases between. CDR1 is SGHVS, CDR2 FQNEAQ, per germline. The CDR3 is 13 residues long. CDR3 in DNA: TGTGCCAGCAGCTCCCAACCTGCCGAGACCCAGCATTTT. Translated: CASSSQPAETQHF.

The chain is built from TRBV5-6 and TRBJ2-1, with 7 positions matching TRBD1. The CDR3 runs 14 residues. Germline CDR1 SGHDT, CDR2 YYEEEE. The V segment lost 4 bases and the J segment 5 bases; nucleotides outside the gene matches: 6. CDR3 coding DNA: TGTGCCAGCAGCCCGGGACAGTGGGACAATGAGCAGTTCTTC. This codes for CASSPGQWDNEQFF.

The J gene is TRBJ2-6, the V gene TRBV19, with 12 bases aligning to TRBD2. The V gene's germline CDR1 is LNHDA and CDR2 SQIVND (reference sequence). V lost 7 bases and J lost 0; bases outside the gene matches: 10. The CDR3 runs 19 residues. This chain's CDR3 is CASMEATSGRPSGANVLTF. CDR3 in DNA: TGTGCCAGTATGGAAGCTACTAGCGGGAGGCCCTCTGGGGCCAACGTCCTGACTTTC.

This chain connects TRBV5-4 to TRBJ1-4; 7 nucleotides agree with TRBD1. The CDR3 spans 16 residues. Trimming took 0 bases from V and 4 from J; bases not matched to a gene: 6. CDR1 and CDR2 from the germline V gene are SGHNT and YYREEE (reference sequence). The CDR3 spells CASSLAGGQSNEKLFF. CDR3 nucleotides: TGTGCCAGCAGCTTGGCCGGGGGACAGAGTAATGAAAAACTGTTTTTT.

This clone is a singleton in its sample. The chain employs TRBV10-3 and TRBJ2-5; 8 nucleotides agree with TRBD2. The germline V gene has CDR1 ENHRY and CDR2 SYGVKD. The V segment lost 6 bases and the J segment 5 bases; nucleotides outside the gene matches: 14. The CDR3 runs to 16 residues. The chain's CDR3 is CAISALPSGSRETQYF. The CDR3, as DNA: TGTGCCATCAGCGCCCTCCCCAGCGGGAGTAGGGAGACCCAGTACTTC.

In this sample, this clone turned up a few times. The chain joins TRBV10-3 to TRBJ2-1, with 7 bases aligning to TRBD1. After removal of 5 bases from V and 8 bases from J, the junction contained 3 bases not matched to a gene. The CDR3 sequence is 12 residues long. In germline, CDR1 is ENHRY, CDR2 SYGVKD. The CDR3 is CAISKQGDEQFF. DNA of the CDR3: TGTGCCATCAGTAAGCAGGGGGATGAGCAGTTCTTC.

The V call is TRBV11-1, the J call TRBJ2-1, with TRBD1 as a possible D gene (5 bases). The CDR3 sequence is 15 residues long. Germline V gene data show CDR1 as SGHAT and CDR2 as FQDESV (reference sequence). The germline V and J ends were trimmed by 1 base and 3 bases, with 10 bases remaining between them. DNA of the CDR3: TGTGCCAGCAGCTTAGGTGGGGCTTTCTACAATGAGCAGTTCTTC. This codes for CASSLGGAFYNEQFF.

The chain combines TRBV29-1 with TRBJ2-4, with 7 bases fitting TRBD1. The CDR3 covers 14 residues. CDR1 SQVTM and CDR2 ANQGSEA come from the germline V gene. Trimming took 7 bases from V and 6 from J; bases not matched to a gene: 12. CDR3 nucleotide sequence: TGCAGCGCCCAGAGTCAGGGGGACAGAAACATTCAGTACTTC. This encodes CSAQSQGDRNIQYF.

The chain joins TRBV28 to TRBJ1-4; 8 bases fit TRBD1. V dropped 6 bases and J dropped 7; count of bases not matched to a gene: 19. The CDR3 consists of 18 residues. Per the germline V gene, CDR1 is MDHEN and CDR2 is SYDVKM. CDR3 DNA: TGTGCCAGCAGACCTTCGCCTATCACAGGGGGTTCGATTGAAAAACTGTTTTTT. This codes for CASRPSPITGGSIEKLFF. The variable domain in full, with the rest retrieved from reference TRBV28 and TRBJ1-4, is DVKVTQSSRYLVKRTGEKVFLECVQDMDHENMFWYRQDPGLGLRLIYFSYDVKMKEKGDIPEGYSVSREKKERFSLILESASTNQTSMYLCASRPSPITGGSIEKLFFGSGTQLSVL.

Only one count was recorded for this clone. At the DNA level, this CDR3 is encoded by other sequences in the same sample as well. The chain carries TRBV9 and TRBJ2-3; TRBD2 matches at 7 bases. The CDR3 is 15 amino acids. Germline CDR1 reads SGDLS; CDR2 reads YYNGEE. V trimming: 2 bases; J trimming: 1 base; junction bases outside the gene matches: 4. CDR3: CASSVGGSGTDTQYF. The DNA for the CDR3 is TGTGCCAGCAGCGTGGGCGGGAGTGGCACAGATACGCAGTATTTT. Using reference TRBV9 and TRBJ2-3 for the parts outside the CDR3, the full variable domain is DSGVTQTPKHLITATGQRVTLRCSPRSGDLSVYWYQQSLDQGLQFLIQYYNGEERAKGNILERFSAQQFPDLHSELNLSSLELGDSALYFCASSVGGSGTDTQYFGPGTRLTVL.

The chain recombines TRBV27 with TRBJ2-1; unclear D gene. V dropped 2 bases and J dropped 6 bases, with 11 bases sitting between them. Germline V CDR1 and CDR2: MNHEY, SMNVEV (reference sequence). CDR3 length: 14 residues. CDR3 DNA sequence: TGTGCCAGCAGTTTAAGAACCCAGGTCAATGAGCAGTTCTTC. It yields the protein CASSLRTQVNEQFF.

This CDR3 is CASSDRKTEAFF. CDR3 coding DNA: TGTGCCAGCAGTGACCGGAAGACTGAAGCTTTCTTT. The genes are TRBV6-6 and TRBJ1-1; D gene ambiguous. The CDR3 sequence is 12 residues long. V dropped 5 bases and J dropped 5 bases, with 9 bases sitting between them. The germline CDR1 and CDR2 sequences are MNHNY and SVGAGI (reference sequence).

This clone has more than one count but fewer than ten. The V call is TRBV7-9, the J call TRBJ2-1; D possibly corresponds to TRBD2 (5 bases). This CDR3 has 16 amino acids. Germline V gene data show CDR1 as SEHNR and CDR2 as FQNEAQ (reference sequence). V shed 0 bases and J shed 3 bases, with 12 bases lying between them. CDR3 sequence reads: CASSLARDFYYNEQFF. DNA of the CDR3: TGTGCCAGCAGCTTAGCCCGGGATTTCTACTACAATGAGCAGTTCTTC.

The gene calls are TRBV4-1 and TRBJ2-3; D may match TRBD1 or TRBD2 (6 bases each). The germline CDR1 and CDR2 sequences are MGHRA and YSYEKL. V was pared by 1 base and J by 1 base, with 12 bases between. CDR3 length: 16 residues. The CDR3 region has the DNA TGCGCCAGCAGCCAAGGGGGGGCAGGGGGCACAGATACGCAGTATTTT. Encoded protein: CASSQGGAGGTDTQYF.

The V gene is TRBV28, the J gene TRBJ2-3; TRBD2 matches 9 bases. Losses at the gene ends were 6 bases for V and 1 base for J; bases not matched to a gene: 8. The CDR3 has 16 amino acids. Germline V gives CDR1 MDHEN, CDR2 SYDVKM. CDR3 region: CASRGRASGGTDTQYF. The CDR3 nucleotides read TGTGCCAGCAGGGGTCGGGCTAGCGGGGGCACAGATACGCAGTATTTT.

This clone came up a few times. Within the sample, other DNA sequences also encode this same CDR3. This rearrangement joins TRBV11-2 to TRBJ1-1; no clear D gene. Germline-derived CDR1 and CDR2 are SGHAT and FQNNGV. Trimming pared 1 base from V and 8 bases from J, leaving 5 bases between. CDR3 length equals 11 residues. The CDR3 is CASSLVSEAFF. CDR3 DNA: TGTGCCAGCAGCTTAGTCTCCGAAGCTTTCTTT.

In regard to this clone: The same CDR3 also results from other DNA sequences found in this sample. The chain uses TRBV2 and TRBJ2-5; no definite D call. V lost 4 bases, J lost 5 bases, and 5 bases lay in between. The CDR3 has 11 amino acids. CDR1 SNHLY and CDR2 FYNNEI come from the germline V gene. The CDR3 bases are TGTGCCAGCAGTGGAAGGGAGACCCAGTACTTC. Residues: CASSGRETQYF.

V is TRBV7-2 and J is TRBJ2-3; 11 bases line up with TRBD2. V trimming: 4 bases; J trimming: 10 bases; junction bases outside the gene matches: 13. This CDR3 contains 16 residues. Per the germline V gene, CDR1 is SGHTA and CDR2 is FQGNSA. CDR3 bases: TGTGCCAGCAGCTGGGACGGGACTAGCGGCGTTAGGTCGCAGTATTTT. Its protein product is CASSWDGTSGVRSQYF.

This clone was detected only once. J is TRBJ1-2 and V is TRBV29-1; 8 positions agree with TRBD1. The CDR3 contains 11 residues. J gave up 4 bases and V 7 bases, and 2 bases lay outside the gene matches. The germline CDR1 and CDR2 sequences are SQVTM and ANQGSEA. The CDR3 spells CSAGQGYGYTF. The CDR3 DNA is TGCAGCGCCGGACAGGGCTATGGCTACACCTTC.

The rearrangement links TRBV10-3 to TRBJ2-1, with TRBD2 matching 13 bases. This CDR3 is built from 15 residues. V shed 6 bases, J shed 8 bases, and the junction held 7 bases outside the gene matches. Germline-derived CDR1 and CDR2 are ENHRY and SYGVKD. The CDR3 loop reads CAISSGTSGTDEQFF. DNA for the CDR3: TGTGCCATCAGCTCCGGGACTAGCGGGACCGATGAGCAGTTCTTC.